Sequencing of this T cell receptor beta chain was carried out in a study of PD-1 blockade in classical Hodgkin lymphoma. Points from the study as a whole: Reasons behind the repertoire differences stay unclear, perhaps disease activity or earlier therapy. With CD4+ cells, TCR diversity rose significantly by C4D1, but not with CD8+ cells.

A word on this clone: Its specificity is unknown.

Trimming stripped 5 bases from V and 1 base from J, with 15 bases between. CDR1 is SGHVS, CDR2 FQNEAQ, per germline. The CDR3 covers 16 residues. Libraries were prepared by immunoSEQ multiplex PCR; TCRdb keeps only in-frame clonotypes and omits some of them. In the table there are 10,000 to 13,000 clones, around 72% of which are singletons. After autologous stem cell transplantation all patients relapsed, and prior brentuximab vedotin exposure differed between cohorts. Best outcomes ranged across complete response, partial response and progressive disease. This TCR was recovered from a human donor with classical Hodgkin lymphoma. The sample in question was peripheral blood mononuclear cells (PBMCs), obtained at baseline. V usage is TRBV7-8 and J usage is TRBJ2-1; D perhaps matches TRBD1 (6 bases). CDR3 protein: CASSPNRVRSYNEQFF. The CDR3 bases are TGTGCCAGCAGCCCTAACAGGGTGAGGTCCTACAATGAGCAGTTCTTC. The full variable domain, its missing parts supplied by reference TRBV7-8 and TRBJ2-1, is GAGVSQSPRYKVAKRGQDVALRCDPISGHVSLFWYQQALGQGPEFLTYFQNEAQLDKSGLPSDRFFAERPEGSVSTLKIQRTQQEDSAVYLCASSPNRVRSYNEQFFGPGTRLTVL.